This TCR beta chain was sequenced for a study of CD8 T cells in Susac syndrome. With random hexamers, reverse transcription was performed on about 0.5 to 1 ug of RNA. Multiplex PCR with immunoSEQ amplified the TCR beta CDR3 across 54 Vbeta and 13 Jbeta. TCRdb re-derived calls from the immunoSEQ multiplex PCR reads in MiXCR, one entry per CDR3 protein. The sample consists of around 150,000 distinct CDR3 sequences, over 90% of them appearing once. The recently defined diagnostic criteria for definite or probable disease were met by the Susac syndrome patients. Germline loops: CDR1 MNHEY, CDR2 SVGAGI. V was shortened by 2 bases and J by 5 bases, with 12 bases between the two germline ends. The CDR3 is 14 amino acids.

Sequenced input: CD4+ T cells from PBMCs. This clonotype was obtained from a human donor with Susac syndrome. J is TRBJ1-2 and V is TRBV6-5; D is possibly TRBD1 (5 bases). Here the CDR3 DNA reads TGTGCCAGCAGTTACGGGATTCAGGGTTATGGCTACACCTTC. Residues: CASSYGIQGYGYTF.